The rows below give T cell receptor beta chains drawn from one sample of a study of blood T cell repertoires in COVID-19. Some clones are missing from TCRdb's copy, which holds only in-frame ones; the method was immunoSEQ multiplex PCR. The sample yields some 70,000 clones, approximately 80% seen once. Sample: peripheral blood. The receptor set was obtained from a man aged 50 to 59 with COVID-19, enrolled during active disease. CDR3s include the opening cysteine and the closing phenylalanine or tryptophan. The order of the fields is D gene, clone size, J gene, V gene, CDR3 protein, CDR3 DNA. The D gene is left open where the match is weak. Clone size is not always given. Where it is, it says once, few, many or a class for expanded clones.

D: TRBD1; size: .; J: TRBJ2-6; V: TRBV28; CDR3: CASSFRTGMTGANVLTF; DNA: TGTGCCAGCAGTTTCAGGACAGGGATGACTGGGGCCAACGTCCTGACTTTC
D: .; size: .; J: TRBJ1-2; V: TRBV7-2; CDR3: CASVEIAGYGYTF; DNA: TGTGCCAGCGTAGAAATAGCCGGATATGGCTACACCTTC
D: TRBD1; size: .; J: TRBJ2-2; V: TRBV19; CDR3: CASSIEGTGYTGELFF; DNA: TGTGCCAGTAGTATAGAGGGGACAGGGTACACCGGGGAGCTGTTTTTT
D: .; size: .; J: TRBJ2-7; V: TRBV30; CDR3: CAWKGVGYEQYF; DNA: TGTGCCTGGAAAGGGGTAGGCTACGAGCAGTACTTC
D: TRBD2; size: .; J: TRBJ2-1; V: TRBV13; CDR3: CASSRGGGANEQFF; DNA: TGTGCCAGCAGCAGAGGCGGGGGGGCCAATGAGCAGTTCTTC
D: TRBD2; size: .; J: TRBJ2-7; V: TRBV19; CDR3: CASSYSGGSYEQYF; DNA: TGTGCCAGTAGTTATAGCGGGGGTTCATACGAGCAGTACTTC
D: .; size: .; J: TRBJ1-2; V: TRBV3-1/TRBV3-2; CDR3: CASSFTERRSYGYTF; DNA: TGTGCCAGCAGCTTTACAGAAAGAAGGTCCTATGGCTACACCTTC
D: .; size: few; J: TRBJ1-1; V: TRBV11-2; CDR3: CASSLGGEAFF; DNA: TGTGCCAGCAGTTTAGGCGGTGAGGCTTTCTTT
D: .; size: .; J: TRBJ2-2; V: TRBV7-2; CDR3: CASSPLARAMPAGELFF; DNA: TGTGCCAGCAGCCCCCTCGCGAGGGCAATGCCCGCCGGGGAGCTGTTTTTT
D: TRBD1; size: .; J: TRBJ1-1; V: TRBV5-1; CDR3: CASSPDRGGPMNTEAFF; DNA: TGCGCCAGCAGCCCAGACAGGGGGGGTCCTATGAACACTGAAGCTTTCTTT
D: TRBD2; size: .; J: TRBJ2-3; V: TRBV5-6; CDR3: CASIQTTSGGRNTDTQYF; DNA: TGTGCCAGCATCCAAACGACTAGCGGGGGTCGCAACACAGATACGCAGTATTTT
D: .; size: .; J: TRBJ2-5; V: TRBV7-6; CDR3: CASSFRWGETVQVTQYF; DNA: TGTGCCAGCAGCTTTCGGTGGGGGGAGACCGTACAAGTGACCCAGTACTTC
D: .; size: .; J: TRBJ1-3; V: TRBV12-2; CDR3: CASRWRRISSGNTIYF; DNA: TGTGCAAGTCGCTGGAGGAGGATTTCCTCTGGAAACACCATATATTTT
D: .; size: .; J: TRBJ1-2; V: TRBV6-1; CDR3: CASSEGGSNYGYTF; DNA: TGTGCCAGCAGTGAAGGGGGCAGTAACTATGGCTACACCTTC
D: .; size: .; J: TRBJ1-5; V: TRBV6-1; CDR3: CASSEARPQHF; DNA: TGTGCCAGCAGTGAAGCTAGGCCCCAGCATTTT
D: .; size: few; J: TRBJ1-3; V: TRBV7-2; CDR3: CASSLGARGSGNTIYF; DNA: TGTGCCAGCAGCTTAGGTGCCAGGGGTTCTGGAAACACCATATATTTT
D: TRBD2; size: .; J: TRBJ2-7; V: TRBV29-1; CDR3: CSVEYTSGGAGEQYF; DNA: TGCAGCGTTGAGTACACTAGCGGGGGGGCGGGTGAGCAGTACTTC
D: .; size: .; J: TRBJ2-5; V: TRBV7-8; CDR3: CASSLKGYSEETQYF; DNA: TGTGCCAGCAGCTTAAAGGGGTATAGTGAAGAGACCCAGTACTTC
D: TRBD1; size: .; J: TRBJ1-1; V: TRBV4-1; CDR3: CASSQGQGMNTEAFF; DNA: TGCGCCAGCAGCCAAGGACAGGGGATGAACACTGAAGCTTTCTTT
D: .; size: .; J: TRBJ1-5; V: TRBV3-1/TRBV3-2; CDR3: CASSQDKSPEVGSGQPQHF; DNA: TGTGCCAGCAGCCAAGATAAATCACCGGAGGTAGGGAGCGGCCAGCCCCAGCATTTT
D: TRBD2; size: .; J: TRBJ2-1; V: TRBV25-1; CDR3: CASIAWGGNEQFF; DNA: TGTGCCAGCATCGCGTGGGGGGGGAATGAGCAGTTCTTC
D: TRBD1; size: .; J: TRBJ2-7; V: TRBV4-1; CDR3: CASSQQQGVTYEQYF; DNA: TGCGCCAGCAGCCAACAACAGGGGGTAACGTACGAGCAGTACTTC
D: .; size: .; J: TRBJ1-1; V: TRBV12-3/TRBV12-4; CDR3: CASSPRLNTEAFF; DNA: TGTGCCAGCAGTCCTAGATTGAACACTGAAGCTTTCTTT
D: TRBD1; size: .; J: TRBJ2-1; V: TRBV7-6; CDR3: CASSPVGEGQGRLFF; DNA: TGTGCCAGCAGCCCAGTGGGGGAGGGACAGGGGAGGCTGTTCTTC
D: .; size: .; J: TRBJ2-3; V: TRBV5-1; CDR3: CASSLTTTSTDTQYF; DNA: TGCGCCAGCAGCTTGACAACTACTAGCACAGATACGCAGTATTTT
D: TRBD1; size: .; J: TRBJ2-7; V: TRBV5-1; CDR3: CASSLGQGLSEQYF; DNA: TGCGCCAGCAGCTTGGGACAGGGTTTAAGTGAGCAGTACTTC
D: .; size: few; J: TRBJ1-1; V: TRBV29-1; CDR3: CSATGDEGAEAFF; DNA: TGCAGCGCCACGGGGGATGAGGGAGCTGAAGCTTTCTTT
D: .; size: .; J: TRBJ1-5; V: TRBV19; CDR3: CASGWTANSNQPQHF; DNA: TGTGCCAGTGGCTGGACAGCTAATAGCAATCAGCCCCAGCATTTT
D: .; size: .; J: TRBJ1-1; V: TRBV5-4; CDR3: CASSPGRGGTEAFF; DNA: TGTGCCAGCAGCCCCGGGAGGGGAGGCACTGAAGCTTTCTTT
D: .; size: .; J: TRBJ1-1; V: TRBV14; CDR3: CASSRQSTEAFF; DNA: TGTGCCAGCAGCAGACAGAGCACTGAAGCTTTCTTT
D: .; size: .; J: TRBJ1-5; V: TRBV19; CDR3: CASSKEGGRPQPQHF; DNA: TGTGCCAGTAGTAAGGAAGGCGGGCGGCCCCAGCCCCAGCATTTT
D: TRBD1; size: .; J: TRBJ2-1; V: TRBV5-1; CDR3: CASSLGDRGGNEQFF; DNA: TGCGCCAGCAGCTTGGGGGACAGGGGCGGGAATGAGCAGTTCTTC
D: .; size: .; J: TRBJ1-2; V: TRBV5-1; CDR3: CASSQGQTNYGYTF; DNA: TGCGCCAGCAGTCAGGGACAAACGAACTATGGCTACACCTTC
D: .; size: .; J: TRBJ2-5; V: TRBV14; CDR3: CASSQAARTSQETQYF; DNA: TGTGCCAGCAGCCAAGCCGCCAGGACTTCCCAAGAGACCCAGTACTTC
D: .; size: .; J: TRBJ1-4; V: TRBV6-1; CDR3: CASSEYRAGEKLFF; DNA: TGTGCCAGCAGTGAGTACAGGGCCGGTGAAAAACTGTTTTTT
D: .; size: .; J: TRBJ2-7; V: TRBV9; CDR3: CASSVGSANSYEQYF; DNA: TGTGCCAGCAGCGTAGGTAGCGCCAATTCCTACGAGCAGTACTTC
D: TRBD2; size: .; J: TRBJ2-1; V: TRBV7-8; CDR3: CASSPRGLAKHEQFF; DNA: TGTGCCAGCAGCCCTAGGGGACTAGCTAAGCATGAGCAGTTCTTC
D: TRBD2; size: .; J: TRBJ2-3; V: TRBV27; CDR3: CASCRKRGGTDTQYF; DNA: TGTGCCAGCTGCAGAAAGCGGGGGGGCACAGATACGCAGTATTTT
D: .; size: .; J: TRBJ2-6; V: TRBV7-3; CDR3: CASSYKGQTSGANVLTF; DNA: TGTGCCAGCAGCTATAAGGGGCAGACCTCTGGGGCCAACGTCCTGACTTTC
D: .; size: .; J: TRBJ1-1; V: TRBV5-4; CDR3: CASSPTGPTEAFF; DNA: TGTGCCAGCAGCCCTACAGGGCCCACTGAAGCTTTCTTT
D: .; size: few; J: TRBJ1-1; V: TRBV27; CDR3: CASSPKSGNTEAFF; DNA: TGTGCCAGCAGTCCAAAATCCGGGAACACTGAAGCTTTCTTT
D: .; size: .; J: TRBJ1-5; V: TRBV2; CDR3: CASRRSNQPQHF; DNA: TGTGCCAGCAGGAGGAGCAATCAGCCCCAGCATTTT
D: TRBD1; size: few; J: TRBJ1-5; V: TRBV6-6; CDR3: CASSPTQGDQPQHF; DNA: TGTGCCAGCAGTCCGACACAGGGGGATCAGCCCCAGCATTTT